This T cell receptor (beta chain) appears in the sequencing data of a study of blood T cell repertoires in COVID-19. Study context: Material from acute and convalescent COVID-19 was sourced from the United States, Italy and Spain. T cells, B-cell-depleted T cells, or PBMCs supplied cDNA or gDNA.

Assay: immunoSEQ multiplex PCR; the TCRdb copy retains only in-frame clones and omits some. The data contain tens of thousands of clones, 80% to 90% of them singletons. What was sequenced was peripheral blood. The receptor was isolated from a human donor in a cohort sampled during active COVID-19.

The CDR3 here is CASSLTGYEQYF. The DNA of the CDR3 is TGTGCCAGCAGCTTGACAGGGTACGAGCAGTACTTC. The chain combines TRBV7-2 with TRBJ2-7, with TRBD1 identical over 7 bases. CDR1 SGHTA and CDR2 FQGNSA come from the germline V gene. The CDR3 is 12 amino acids. Germline trimming cut 3 bases from V and 4 bases from J; bases unmatched to any gene: 0. The whole variable domain, filled in from reference TRBV7-2 and TRBJ2-7, reads GAGVSQSPSNKVTEKGKDVELRCDPISGHTALYWYRQSLGQGLEFLIYFQGNSAPDKSGLPSDRFSAERTGGSVSTLTIQRTQQEDSAVYLCASSLTGYEQYFGPGTRLTVT.